These 13 T cell receptor beta chains were sequenced from one sample in a study of shared clonotypes between healthy human individuals. Terminally differentiated effector memory CD45RA+ cells were excluded by CCR7 positive selection of CD45RO-negative cells. Measured with immunoSEQ multiplex PCR; TCRdb has only the in-frame clones, and not every one. The data hold a few hundred thousand clones, with around 95% observed a single time. Sequencing was carried out using naive CD8+ T cells sorted from blood. The receptor source for this set is a woman aged 25 to 45 in good health.

The chain has TRBV5-6 and TRBJ1-1, with 7 bases matching TRBD1. V dropped 4 bases and J dropped 3; count of bases not matched to a gene: 6. Germline assignment: CDR1 SGHDT and CDR2 YYEEEE. CDR3 length: 14 residues. Here the CDR3 DNA reads TGTGCCAGCAGCACTCGACAGGGCGACACTGAAGCTTTCTTT. Protein product: CASSTRQGDTEAFF.

Here the CDR3 reads CSVPGVGTEAFF. The CDR3 DNA follows: TGCAGCGTTCCGGGGGTGGGGACTGAAGCTTTCTTT. V is TRBV29-1 and J is TRBJ1-1; possible D gene TRBD1, 5 bases. The CDR3 covers 12 residues. Germline loops: CDR1 SQVTM, CDR2 ANQGSEA. V was cut by 5 bases and J by 5 bases, with 12 bases left in between.

The genes are TRBV28 and TRBJ2-7, with TRBD1 identical over 7 bases. The trim removed 6 bases at V and 1 base at J, leaving 9 bases unmatched. CDR1 MDHEN and CDR2 SYDVKM come from the germline V gene. CDR3 size: 15 residues. CDR3 sequence (DNA): TGTGCCAGCAGACAACTACAGGGGTCTTCCTACGAGCAGTACTTC. It translates to CASRQLQGSSYEQYF.

This rearrangement joins TRBV29-1 to TRBJ1-2; D is perhaps TRBD1 (5 bases). CDR1 SQVTM and CDR2 ANQGSEA come from the germline V gene. The CDR3 totals 11 residues. V was clipped by 4 bases and J by 10 bases, with 13 bases between them. The CDR3 loop is CSVGGTSYYTF. The CDR3 DNA sequence: TGCAGCGTTGGGGGGACTTCTTACTACACCTTC.

This clone was counted once. V gene TRBV2 combines with J gene TRBJ2-3; D is unclear. There are 12 residues in the CDR3. Germline CDR1 SNHLY, CDR2 FYNNEI. Between the trimmed V and J ends, which lost 11 bases and 2 bases, there was a span of 11 bases. This CDR3 reads CACAGPTDTQYF. The CDR3 DNA reads TGTGCCTGCGCCGGCCCCACAGATACGCAGTATTTT.

The V gene is TRBV10-1, the J gene TRBJ2-2; TRBD2 matches 10 bases. CDR1 and CDR2 (germline): WNHNN, SYGVQD (reference sequence). The CDR3 length is 14 residues. Trimming took 5 bases from V and 6 from J; bases not matched to a gene: 3. The CDR3 DNA reads TGCGCCAGCAGTCCAGCGGGAGGGTCCGGGGAGCTGTTTTTT. This sequence encodes CASSPAGGSGELFF.

The J gene is TRBJ1-5, the V gene TRBV27; D gene ambiguous. The V end was cut by 3 bases, the J end by 8 bases, with 14 bases between. The CDR3 sequence is 14 residues long. The germline V gene encodes CDR1 MNHEY and CDR2 SMNVEV (reference sequence). The CDR3: CASSFLQGGEPQHF. The CDR3 nucleotides are TGTGCCAGCAGTTTCCTACAAGGCGGTGAGCCCCAGCATTTT.

As to this clone: This specimen includes other DNA sequences encoding the same CDR3. The V call is TRBV27, the J call TRBJ2-7, with 7 bases lining up with TRBD2. This CDR3 is 14 amino acids long. The ends lost 4 bases at V and 0 bases at J; junction bases unmatched: 3. The germline V gene has CDR1 MNHEY and CDR2 SMNVEV (reference sequence). CDR3 region: CASSYAGDSYEQYF. DNA of the CDR3: TGTGCCAGCAGTTACGCGGGAGACTCCTACGAGCAGTACTTC.

The J gene is TRBJ1-2, the V gene TRBV28, with TRBD1 matching over 10 bases. V was pared by 4 bases and J by 8 bases, with 7 bases of the junction left unmatched. CDR1 MDHEN and CDR2 SYDVKM come from the germline V gene. The CDR3 covers 14 residues. CDR3 nucleotide sequence: TGTGCCAGCAGTTGGGACAGGGGTTTCGGGGGCTACACCTTC. It encodes CASSWDRGFGGYTF.

The V and J genes are TRBV4-1 and TRBJ1-1, with 8 bases that match TRBD1. V dropped 4 bases and J dropped 4; count of bases not matched to a gene: 8. Germline assignment: CDR1 MGHRA and CDR2 YSYEKL. The length of the CDR3 is 15 residues. CDR3 nucleotides: TGCGCCAGCAGCCCGCTTACAGGACAGGGCACTGAAGCTTTCTTT. Protein: CASSPLTGQGTEAFF.

This sequence joins TRBV10-3 and TRBJ2-1; TRBD2 aligns across 11 bases. The CDR3 sequence is 15 residues long. J gave up 7 bases and V 4 bases, and 6 bases lay outside the gene matches. Germline loops: CDR1 ENHRY, CDR2 SYGVKD. The CDR3 coding sequence is TGTGCCATCAGTGTACTAGCGGGGGCGGAAAATGAGCAGTTCTTC. This translates into CAISVLAGAENEQFF.

The V call is TRBV11-1, the J call TRBJ2-5; a possible D gene is TRBD2 (5 bases). The J call is uncertain, as TRBJ2-7 better fits the DNA end. The CDR3 has 16 residues. The germline V gene encodes CDR1 SGHAT and CDR2 FQDESV (reference sequence). The CDR3 spells CASSFPGRGYSYEQYF. The CDR3 DNA is TGTGCCAGCAGCTTCCCCGGACGCGGGTACTCCTACGAGCAGTACTTC.

The genes are TRBV13 and TRBJ2-7; D may match TRBD1 or TRBD2 (5 bases each). Germline V gives CDR1 PRHDT, CDR2 FYEKMQ (reference sequence). Trimming shortened V by 5 bases and J by 4 bases, and 12 bases separated the two germline ends. CDR3 size: 13 residues. The CDR3 DNA sequence: TGTGCCAGCAGCAAAAACTGGGGGTACGAGCAGTACTTC. Amino acid sequence: CASSKNWGYEQYF.